Presented here are 3 T cell receptor beta chains from one specimen sequenced in a study of blood T cell repertoires in COVID-19. The table came from immunoSEQ multiplex PCR; TCRdb's copy has only in-frame clones and leaves some out. The sample has some 200,000 clones, less than 90% seen once. Source material: peripheral blood. Source of these receptors: a woman in her forties or fifties with acute or convalescent COVID-19.

V usage is TRBV11-3 and J usage is TRBJ2-1; 11 bases fit TRBD1. This CDR3 is 18 amino acids long. The ends lost 5 bases at V and 4 bases at J; junction bases unmatched: 13. The germline V gene has CDR1 SGHNT and CDR2 YENEEA. CDR3 residues: CASSLVHGTGGVYNEQFF. CDR3 nucleotide sequence: TGTGCCAGCAGCCTCGTCCACGGGACAGGGGGGGTGTACAATGAGCAGTTCTTC.

The V call is TRBV7-9, the J call TRBJ2-3; D is possibly TRBD2 (5 bases). With 5 bases removed from V and 4 bases from J, the gap between germline ends came to 13 bases. The CDR3 has 14 residues. Per germline, CDR1 SEHNR and CDR2 FQNEAQ (reference sequence). This CDR3 reads CASSPREYPDTQYF. The CDR3 DNA sequence: TGTGCCAGCAGCCCAAGGGAGTATCCAGATACGCAGTATTTT.

The V gene is TRBV19, the J gene TRBJ2-4; TRBD2 might be the D (6 bases). Germline CDR1 and CDR2: LNHDA and SQIVND (reference sequence). V dropped 1 base and J dropped 8 bases, with 12 bases sitting between them. This CDR3 has 14 residues. The CDR3 protein is CASSIAEGSDIQYF. CDR3 coding DNA: TGTGCCAGTAGTATAGCGGAGGGATCGGACATTCAGTACTTC.